This T cell receptor beta chain was captured by sequencing in a study of blood T cells in healthy people across ages (dated by TCRdb to the mid-2010s). Describing the broader study: Template switching captured roughly one uniquely barcoded TCR beta cDNA molecule per two T cells in model experiments. Using deep sequencing normalized with unique cDNA molecular identifiers, the study measured how TCR beta repertoire diversity changes with age. Two additional independent replicas of 1 million unique cDNA reads from the same blood draw were analyzed for two donors (one aged 18 to 29 and one aged 80 or older). Four age groups were formed from the donors: young (average approximately 17 years), middle-aged (approximately 39), aged (roughly 56) and long-lived (more than 75). General findings and caveats noted by the study authors: Because profiling used bulk unsorted PBMCs, naive and antigen-experienced compartments could not be compared conclusively. Estimates of total diversity based on one million sequenced T cells were regarded as lower bounds and as underestimates. There was a strong correlation between observed TCR beta diversity and the percentage of naive T cells measured by flow cytometry. Donor CMV infection status was unknown, potentially confounding age-related changes in expanded clonotypes. As age increased, observed TCR beta diversity per million T cells dropped in a roughly linear way, and a significant reduction was already evident by age about 40. Compared with the aged group, the long-lived group had more naive CD4+ T cells, fewer expanded clones and increased TCR diversity, a pattern suggesting age selection.

This clonotype was found a few times. Its cognate antigen has yet to be identified. No base qualities exist here, and no much larger clone lies one base off it. Donors were 39 systemically healthy Caucasian individuals from Russia aged about 6 to 100 years. Approximately 9.3 milliliters of peripheral blood were drawn from each donor into EDTA-treated Vacutainer tubes. PBMCs were isolated by Ficoll-Paque density-gradient centrifugation, with at least 6 million obtained per sample. Total RNA, at least 6 micrograms per sample, was extracted from PBMCs with Trizol reagent. For every donor, an aliquot of PBMCs went through flow cytometry to measure the percentages of naive CD45RAhigh/CD27high T cells. Looking up the germline V gene (reference sequence) yields CDR1 SEHNR and CDR2 FQNEAQ. Including cysteine and phenylalanine, the CDR3 has 16 amino acids. The kept DNA is CDR3 alone, 48 bases in frame from the first base. V and J are trimmed by 4 bases and 2 bases, and the gene matches miss 8 bases of the junction.

Preparation of the library involved 5' RACE. The sequencer was an Illumina HiSeq 2500. A second roughly 7 to 11 cycle PCR used a sample-barcoded 5' primer and a J-beta primer mix. A unique molecular identifier was introduced onto each TCR beta cDNA molecule by a template-switch 5' adaptor carrying 12 random nucleotides. Each sample yielded at least 2.5 million CDR3-containing paired-end reads. All of the RNA was converted into first-strand cDNA using the Mint cDNA synthesis kit, with a TRBC-specific oligonucleotide serving as the primer. Following uracil-DNA glycosylase treatment, a first 18-cycle PCR with universal primers M1SS and BC2_uni_R was performed on all cDNA. Per the source publication's procedure: For normalization, 1 million high-quality reads were randomly selected from each sample, with every read carrying a distinct molecular identifier. Reads sharing molecular identifiers were discarded rather than binned into consensus sequences. MiTCR, with a Q25 quality threshold and the strictest error-elimination algorithm, was used for CDR3 identification, clonotype clustering and error correction. A nonparametric unseen species model using Euler transformation provided a lower-bound estimate of total TCR beta diversity. Clones were called with MiXCR by TCRdb after fastp trimmed the public reads at Q25, and only in-frame beta chains were retained. Each entry merges the rows of one CDR3 protein and shows their most common DNA and genes. The V and J calls here are based on TCRdb, not the publication. The table for this sample lists about 930,000 distinct CDR3 sequences; about 27% of them were counted only once. About 9.4% of the sample is taken by the ten largest.

Separately, the same data were catalogued under a study of T cells of mothers and their children. As noted in the second study: Donors were nine systemically healthy Caucasian individuals: three mothers and their six children. cDNA synthesis consumed the entire amount of extracted RNA, loaded at about 1.5 ug RNA in each 15 ul reaction. Sample barcodes and 2-4 random nucleotides were added via the M1S primer in the second PCR. More than 9.5 million TCR beta CDR3 reads were obtained from each mother, and about 3 million reads were obtained from each child. Thymic selection shapes the output of TCR recombination in a similar way in related and unrelated pairs, and inherited differences have a minor effect. Normalized repertoire overlap in related mother-child pairs was always slightly higher than in unrelated mother-child pairs, but the difference was never significant. No persistent microchimeric T cell clones were detected, at a sensitivity of roughly 99 clones per million clonotypes. Deep NGS was used in the study to compare the TCR beta repertoires of mothers and children and to look for features that separate related mother-child pairs from unrelated individuals. Mothers averaged 40 +/- 4 years of age and children averaged roughly 11 +/- 4 years. After adapter ligation with NEBNext reagents, the libraries were sequenced on Illumina HiSeq 2000 with 100+100 nt paired-end reads. To prevent cross-contamination, the mother and child libraries were prepared a month apart and were sequenced in separate runs. Each donor had between roughly 500,000 and 2,200,000 distinct TCR beta clonotypes identified. Naive TCR beta clonotypes were estimated from low-frequency clonotypes matched to each donor's FACS-determined naive share, without sorting.

This receptor was identified in a woman in her thirties or forties in good health. Source material: blood. The sequence joins TRBV7-9 to TRBJ2-3, with 8 bases in between that match TRBD1. The CDR3 protein: CASSSWTGRDTDTQYF. Read as DNA, the sequence is TGTGCCAGCAGCTCCTGGACAGGGAGAGACACAGATACGCAGTATTTT.